This T cell receptor beta chain was obtained from a study of T cells in Graves' hyperthyroidism and ophthalmopathy. Study-wide results and caveats: Most clonotypes expanded in thyroid above 0.001 were likewise present in blood.

The CDR3 is made up of 14 amino acids. CDR1 is MDHEN, CDR2 SYDVKM, per germline. The V gene end was trimmed by 6 bases and the J gene end by 1 base; junction bases not matched to a gene: 6. At least ten counts were recorded for this clonotype. Its target is not known. TCR beta CDR3 sequences were amplified from RNA transcripts. HTBI primers were the set used in a first-round RT-PCR of the TCR CDR3. Via MiXCR, TCRdb re-called the multiplex PCR reads, giving one row per CDR3 protein. The profile covers a few hundred thousand distinct CDR3 sequences, with roughly 25% appearing a single time and less than 85% taken by the ten largest.

Sequencing was performed on blood. The chain joins TRBV28 to TRBJ2-7; 7 nucleotides agree with TRBD1. The source of this sequence is a middle-aged man with Graves' hyperthyroidism. CDR3: CASRYRGQSYEQYF. Here the CDR3 DNA reads TGTGCCAGCAGGTACCGGGGACAGTCCTACGAGCAGTACTTC.